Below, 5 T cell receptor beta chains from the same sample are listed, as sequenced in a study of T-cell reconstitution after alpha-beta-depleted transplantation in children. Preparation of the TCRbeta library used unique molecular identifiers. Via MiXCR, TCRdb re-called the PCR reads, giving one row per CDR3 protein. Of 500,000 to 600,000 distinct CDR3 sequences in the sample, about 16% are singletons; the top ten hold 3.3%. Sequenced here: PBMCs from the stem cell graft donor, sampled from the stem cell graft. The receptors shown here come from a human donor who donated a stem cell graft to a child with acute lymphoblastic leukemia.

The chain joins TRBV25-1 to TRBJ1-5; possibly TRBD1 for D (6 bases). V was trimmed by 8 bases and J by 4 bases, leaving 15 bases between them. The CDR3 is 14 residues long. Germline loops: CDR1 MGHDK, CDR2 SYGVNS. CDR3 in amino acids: CASGGGIGNQPQHF. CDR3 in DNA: TGTGCCAGCGGTGGGGGCATTGGTAATCAGCCCCAGCATTTT.

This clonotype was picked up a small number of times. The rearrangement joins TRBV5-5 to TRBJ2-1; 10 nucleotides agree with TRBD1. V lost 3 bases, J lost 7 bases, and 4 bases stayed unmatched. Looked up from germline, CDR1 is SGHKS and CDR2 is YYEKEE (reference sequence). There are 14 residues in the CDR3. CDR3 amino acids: CASSSGTGVNEQFF. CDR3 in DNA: TGTGCCAGCAGCTCCGGGACAGGGGTAAATGAGCAGTTCTTC.

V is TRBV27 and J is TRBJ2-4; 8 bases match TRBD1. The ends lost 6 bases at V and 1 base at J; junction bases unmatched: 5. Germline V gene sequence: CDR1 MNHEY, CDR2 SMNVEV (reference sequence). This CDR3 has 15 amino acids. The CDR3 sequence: CASSRQGMAKNIQYF. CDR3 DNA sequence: TGTGCCAGCAGCCGACAGGGGATGGCCAAAAACATTCAGTACTTC.

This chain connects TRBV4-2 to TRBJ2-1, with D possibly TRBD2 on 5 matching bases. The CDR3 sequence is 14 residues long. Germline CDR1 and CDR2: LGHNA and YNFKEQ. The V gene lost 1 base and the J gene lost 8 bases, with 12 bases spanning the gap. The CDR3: CASSQGPSGDEQFF. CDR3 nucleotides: TGTGCCAGCAGCCAAGGGCCCTCCGGGGATGAGCAGTTCTTC.

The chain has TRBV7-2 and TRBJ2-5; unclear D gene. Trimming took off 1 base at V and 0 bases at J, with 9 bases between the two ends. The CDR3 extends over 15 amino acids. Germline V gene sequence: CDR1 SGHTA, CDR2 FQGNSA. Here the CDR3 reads CASSLGGLYQETQYF. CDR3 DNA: TGTGCCAGCAGCTTAGGCGGATTGTACCAAGAGACCCAGTACTTC. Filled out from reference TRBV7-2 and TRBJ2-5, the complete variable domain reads GAGVSQSPSNKVTEKGKDVELRCDPISGHTALYWYRQSLGQGLEFLIYFQGNSAPDKSGLPSDRFSAERTGGSVSTLTIQRTQQEDSAVYLCASSLGGLYQETQYFGPGTRLLVL.